The 21 T cell receptor beta chains below all came from one sample that was sequenced in a study of blood T cell repertoires in COVID-19. TCRdb's copy holds only in-frame clones and misses some; the assay was immunoSEQ multiplex PCR. The sample lists approximately 21,000 clones, about 89% seen once, with under 20% in the top ten. The specimen was peripheral blood. The receptors were gathered from a man in his sixties or seventies with active COVID-19.

The chain recombines TRBV28 with TRBJ1-2; 8 bases map to TRBD1. J lost 6 bases, V lost 5 bases, and 5 bases had no gene match. Germline V gene sequence: CDR1 MDHEN, CDR2 SYDVKM. The CDR3 is 13 amino acids. The CDR3 bases are TGTGCCAGCAGTATCCAGGGGGCCGATGGCTACACCTTC. Its translation is CASSIQGADGYTF.

V usage is TRBV2 and J usage is TRBJ2-1, with TRBD2 identical over 9 bases. The CDR3 length is 16 residues. Per the germline V gene, CDR1 is SNHLY and CDR2 is FYNNEI. With V trimmed by 3 bases and J by 0 bases, 3 bases remained unmatched. The CDR3 protein is CASSEREGSSYNEQFF. CDR3 DNA sequence: TGTGCCAGCAGTGAGCGGGAGGGGAGCTCCTACAATGAGCAGTTCTTC.

V and J are TRBV11-3 and TRBJ1-1; possibly TRBD1 for D (6 bases). The CDR3 has 16 amino acids. Germline CDR1 reads SGHNT; CDR2 reads YENEEA. V was pared by 6 bases and J by 4 bases, with 21 bases between. CDR3 sequence (DNA): TGTGCCAGCAGGCCTTTAGTGGGGGCGGTGAGCACTGAAGCTTTCTTT. Translated: CASRPLVGAVSTEAFF.

In its sample, this clone was seen once. Germline is not matched at one junction end, which may reflect a read error. This sequence joins TRBV3-1 (or the pseudogene TRBV3-2) and TRBJ2-1; the D gene is possibly TRBD1 (6 bases). Germline CDR1 is LGHDT and CDR2 is YNNKEL (reference sequence). There are 15 residues in the CDR3. The DNA for the CDR3 is TGTGTCAGCAGCCAAGGTTGGGGGCCCTACAATGAGCAGTTCTTC. This encodes CVSSQGWGPYNEQFF.

V and J are TRBV5-6 and TRBJ2-1; 11 bases align to TRBD2. J was trimmed by 6 bases and V by 1 base; bases with no gene match: 6. CDR1 and CDR2 from the germline V gene are SGHDT and YYEEEE. The CDR3 covers 16 residues. The CDR3 loop reads CASSLKLAGVGNEQFF. DNA for the CDR3: TGTGCCAGCAGCTTGAAACTAGCGGGAGTGGGCAATGAGCAGTTCTTC.

The chain has TRBV7-8 and TRBJ1-2; 11 positions agree with TRBD1. V dropped 4 bases and J dropped 4; count of bases not matched to a gene: 8. This CDR3 region has 16 residues. Germline assignment: CDR1 SGHVS and CDR2 FQNEAQ. This CDR3 reads CASSSMGTGGIYGYTF. CDR3 coding DNA: TGTGCCAGCAGCTCGATGGGGACAGGGGGAATCTATGGCTACACCTTC.

The genes are TRBV19 and TRBJ1-1; a weak D match, TRBD1 (6 bases). V shed 4 bases and J shed 9 bases, with 15 bases lying between them. CDR3 length: 13 amino acids. The V gene's germline CDR1 is LNHDA and CDR2 SQIVND (reference sequence). The CDR3 region is CASSRGQFGKAFF. The CDR3 DNA sequence: TGTGCCAGTAGTAGAGGACAGTTCGGTAAAGCTTTCTTT. Variable domain in full (rest from reference TRBV19 and TRBJ1-1): DGGITQSPKYLFRKEGQNVTLSCEQNLNHDAMYWYRQDPGQGLRLIYYSQIVNDFQKGDIAEGYSVSREKKESFPLTVTSAQKNPTAFYLCASSRGQFGKAFFGQGTRLTVV.

This clone was seen only once. The chain couples TRBV7-2 to TRBJ1-2; 11 bases agree with TRBD1. V shed 2 bases, J shed 4 bases, and the junction held 6 bases outside the gene matches. The V gene's germline CDR1 is SGHTA and CDR2 FQGNSA. This CDR3 region has 16 residues. The CDR3 region has the DNA TGTGCCAGCAGCTTACGGGACAGGGGGATCGGCTATGGCTACACCTTC. It codes for CASSLRDRGIGYGYTF.

J is TRBJ1-5 and V is TRBV19; 7 nucleotides line up with TRBD1. CDR3 length equals 15 residues. The V segment lost 3 bases and the J segment 5 bases; nucleotides outside the gene matches: 7. Germline V gives CDR1 LNHDA, CDR2 SQIVND (reference sequence). Here the CDR3 DNA reads TGTGCCAGTAGTATGGGGGGACAGAGAGATCAGCCCCAGCATTTT. It codes for CASSMGGQRDQPQHF.

This chain uses TRBV5-5 with TRBJ1-2; D might be TRBD1 (6 bases). This CDR3 has 15 amino acids. Trimming stripped 1 base from V and 5 bases from J, with 15 bases between. Germline CDR1 is SGHKS and CDR2 is YYEKEE (reference sequence). The CDR3 DNA sequence: TGTGCCAGCAGCTTGAGGAGACAGGCCGAATATGGCTACACCTTC. This codes for CASSLRRQAEYGYTF.

The CDR3 region has the DNA TGTGCCAGCAGCTTGAGTCCCGGGACAGGGAAGAACACTGAAGCTTTCTTT. Its protein product is CASSLSPGTGKNTEAFF. This rearrangement joins TRBV7-9 to TRBJ1-1, with 9 bases that match TRBD1. The junction had 9 bases not matched to a gene; V was cut back by 3 bases and J by 1 base. Germline V lookup: CDR1 SEHNR, CDR2 FQNEAQ (reference sequence). The CDR3 is made up of 17 amino acids.

The V and J genes are TRBV20-1 and TRBJ1-5, with unresolved D. Germline V gene lookup returns CDR1 DFQATT and CDR2 SNEGSKA (reference sequence). V lost 3 bases and J 0 bases, leaving 9 bases between the germline ends. This CDR3 is 14 amino acids long. The CDR3 DNA reads as TGCAGTGCTAGTCCCGGTGGTAGCAATCAGCCCCAGCATTTT. The encoded protein is CSASPGGSNQPQHF.

Worth noting for this clone: An end of the junction differs from the germline gene, which may be a read error. This rearrangement joins TRBV10-2 to TRBJ2-1, with D possibly TRBD2 on 6 matching bases. Germline CDR1 WSHSY, CDR2 SAAADI. The CDR3 covers 11 residues. CDR3 sequence (DNA): TGCGCCAGCAGTGAGAGTCGGGAGCAGATCTTC. Its translation: CASSESREQIF.

This clone has a single count. J is TRBJ1-2 and V is TRBV6-5; D gene unclear. The germline gives CDR1 MNHEY, CDR2 SVGAGI. Trimming removed 2 bases from V and 5 bases from J, with 12 bases in between. The CDR3 consists of 14 residues. CDR3 bases: TGTGCCAGCAGTTACCGCCATGGGCCTTATGGCTACACCTTC. Encoded protein: CASSYRHGPYGYTF.

The chain is built from TRBV11-3 and TRBJ2-1; 8 bases are a match to TRBD1. The ends lost 5 bases at V and 4 bases at J; junction bases unmatched: 7. Germline CDR1 is SGHNT and CDR2 is YENEEA. The CDR3 is 15 residues long. CDR3 protein: CASSPTGGRYNEQFF. In nucleotides, the CDR3 is TGTGCCAGCAGCCCCACAGGGGGTCGATACAATGAGCAGTTCTTC.

In DNA, the CDR3 is TGTGCCAGCAGTAGACAGGGGGCGACGGAAGCTTTCTTT. Protein product: CASSRQGATEAFF. The chain carries TRBV2 and TRBJ1-1, with 10 bases identical to TRBD1. The CDR3 length is 13 residues. CDR1 is SNHLY and CDR2 is FYNNEI in the germline V gene. Germline trimming cut 5 bases from V and 8 bases from J; bases unmatched to any gene: 5.

In this sample, this clone turned up once. The CDR3 protein is CASSNQGGSAYEQYF. The CDR3 DNA reads as TGTGCCAGTAGTAACCAGGGGGGTTCGGCCTACGAGCAGTACTTC. The V call is TRBV19, the J call TRBJ2-7; D is possibly TRBD1 (7 bases). This CDR3 spans 15 amino acids. V was pared by 4 bases and J by 2 bases, with 15 bases between. Looked up from germline, CDR1 is LNHDA and CDR2 is SQIVND (reference sequence).

The chain couples TRBV6-5 to TRBJ1-2, with 10 bases that match TRBD1. Germline V lookup: CDR1 MNHEY, CDR2 SVGAGI. This CDR3 is built from 13 residues. Trimming took 5 bases from V and 7 from J; bases not matched to a gene: 4. The CDR3 region is CASSRQGARGYTF. The CDR3 DNA follows: TGTGCCAGCAGTAGACAGGGGGCGCGTGGCTACACCTTC.

The J gene is TRBJ2-2, the V gene TRBV5-4; D is ambiguous. The V and J ends lost 0 bases and 4 bases respectively, with 7 bases between them. Germline V gene lookup returns CDR1 SGHNT and CDR2 YYREEE (reference sequence). The CDR3 consists of 14 residues. The CDR3 is CASSLGGTTGELFF. In DNA form, the CDR3 reads TGTGCCAGCAGCTTGGGCGGAACCACCGGGGAGCTGTTTTTT.

The chain has TRBV5-1 and TRBJ1-1; D ambiguous. Germline V gives CDR1 SGHRS, CDR2 YFSETQ. Trimming stripped 0 bases from V and 6 bases from J, with 6 bases between. CDR3 length: 12 residues. CDR3 DNA: TGCGCCAGCAGCTTGGGGGCAGCTGAAGCTTTCTTT. Translated, it gives CASSLGAAEAFF.

The genes are TRBV18 and TRBJ2-1; D not certain. Germline CDR1 and CDR2: KGHSH and LQKENI. V lost 3 bases to trimming and J lost 2 bases, with 8 bases between them. CDR3 length equals 14 residues. The CDR3 spells CASSPARTYNEQFF. Here the CDR3 DNA reads TGTGCCAGCTCACCTGCCAGAACCTACAATGAGCAGTTCTTC.